A selection of T cell receptor beta chains follows, all from one sample in a study of blood T cell repertoires in COVID-19. Libraries were prepared by immunoSEQ multiplex PCR; TCRdb keeps only in-frame clonotypes and omits some of them. This table holds around 380,000 clones, roughly four fifths found once. The specimen was peripheral blood. The receptors stem from a human donor with acute or convalescent COVID-19. The donor label of this sample is uncertain. CDR3s include the opening cysteine and the closing phenylalanine or tryptophan. A D gene is named only where the DNA matches it firmly. Clone size is not always given. Where it is, it says once, few, many or a class for expanded clones.

V gene	J gene	D gene	clone size	CDR3 protein	CDR3 DNA
TRBV7-9	TRBJ2-2	TRBD2	-	CASSLHGTSGRAVGELFF	TGTGCCAGCAGCTTACACGGGACTAGCGGGAGGGCCGTCGGGGAGCTGTTTTTT
TRBV19	TRBJ2-3	-	-	CASSVTVSATDTQYF	TGTGCCAGTAGCGTGACAGTCTCCGCCACAGATACGCAGTATTTT
TRBV19	TRBJ1-5	-	-	CASSQALGNQPQHF	TGTGCCAGTAGTCAGGCGTTAGGCAATCAGCCCCAGCATTTT
TRBV7-7	TRBJ1-1	-	-	CASSLQQNTEAFF	TGTGCCAGCAGCTTACAACAGAACACTGAAGCTTTCTTT
TRBV5-4	TRBJ1-1	-	few	CASSLTTRMNTEAFF	TGTGCCAGCAGCTTGACCACACGTATGAACACTGAAGCTTTCTTT
TRBV29-1	TRBJ2-5	-	-	CSVEGGRGETQYF	TGCAGCGTTGAAGGGGGGCGCGGAGAGACCCAGTACTTC
TRBV29-1	TRBJ2-5	-	many	CGGLEQETQYF	TGCGGGGGACTGGAGCAAGAGACCCAGTACTTC
TRBV6-5	TRBJ1-3	TRBD1	-	CASSFNRGQGNTIYF	TGTGCCAGCAGTTTTAACAGGGGGCAAGGAAACACCATATATTTT
TRBV2	TRBJ2-6	TRBD1	-	CASSRMTGGAGANVLTF	TGTGCCAGCAGTAGAATGACAGGGGGGGCTGGGGCCAACGTCCTGACTTTC
TRBV20-1	TRBJ2-3	-	-	CSASGPVQSTDTQYF	TGCAGTGCTAGTGGTCCCGTTCAGAGCACAGATACGCAGTATTTT
TRBV13	TRBJ2-1	TRBD2	-	CASSPSRAGTSYNEQFF	TGTGCCAGCAGCCCTAGCAGAGCGGGGACCTCCTACAATGAGCAGTTCTTC
TRBV2	TRBJ2-1	-	-	CASQPGLYNEQFF	TGTGCCAGCCAACCGGGACTCTACAATGAGCAGTTCTTC
TRBV5-8	TRBJ1-5	TRBD1	-	CASSLTGGARRPQHF	TGTGCCAGCAGCTTAACAGGGGGCGCGAGGAGGCCCCAGCATTTT
TRBV7-8	TRBJ1-3	-	-	CASSNYRAGNTIYF	TGTGCCAGCAGCAACTACAGGGCTGGAAACACCATATATTTT
TRBV6-5	TRBJ1-2	-	-	CASRVLDSGDYGYTF	TGTGCCAGCAGGGTCTTGGACAGCGGGGACTATGGCTACACCTTC
TRBV10-3	TRBJ1-1	-	-	CATREVVTEAFF	TGTGCCACACGGGAGGTAGTTACCGAAGCTTTCTTT
TRBV28	TRBJ1-1	-	-	CASSLFQGEAFF	TGTGCCAGCAGTTTATTTCAGGGTGAAGCTTTCTTT
TRBV30	TRBJ1-5	TRBD1	once	CAWSVDRGGQPQHF	TGTGCCTGGAGTGTTGACAGGGGAGGTCAGCCCCAGCATTTT
TRBV7-8	TRBJ1-4	-	-	CASSPGGGRNEKLFF	TGTGCCAGCAGCCCCGGAGGAGGGAGGAATGAAAAACTGTTTTTT
TRBV6-2/TRBV6-3	TRBJ1-6	-	-	CASSTHGPRDSPLHF	TGTGCCAGCAGCACCCACGGGCCGAGGGATTCACCCCTCCACTTT
TRBV9	TRBJ1-6	TRBD1	-	CASSPQGWTAPLHF	TGTGCCAGCAGCCCACAGGGGTGGACGGCACCCCTCCACTTT
TRBV19	TRBJ1-5	-	-	CASRLDSSNQPQHF	TGTGCCAGTAGGTTGGACAGTAGCAATCAGCCCCAGCATTTT
TRBV7-6	TRBJ1-5	TRBD1	-	CASSLSGGAQPQHF	TGTGCCAGCAGCTTATCAGGGGGCGCACAGCCCCAGCATTTT
TRBV19	TRBJ1-1	-	-	CASTSRGTANTEAFF	TGTGCCAGTACCTCTAGGGGTACAGCGAACACTGAAGCTTTCTTT
TRBV4-1	TRBJ1-1	TRBD1	-	CASSQRGGAAEAFF	TGCGCCAGCAGCCAACGAGGGGGCGCCGCTGAAGCTTTCTTT
TRBV10-3	TRBJ1-2	-	-	CAIRYTDTYGYTF	TGTGCCATCAGGTATACGGACACCTATGGCTACACCTTC
TRBV30	TRBJ2-7	TRBD2	-	CAWSGGIPSGYEQYF	TGTGCCTGGAGTGGGGGTATTCCTAGCGGCTACGAGCAGTACTTC
TRBV30	TRBJ2-3	TRBD1	once	CAWARSGTGTDTQYF	TGTGCCTGGGCCCGATCCGGGACAGGCACAGATACGCAGTATTTT
TRBV6-5	TRBJ2-5	TRBD2	-	CASSYAGGGETQYF	TGTGCCAGCAGTTACGCGGGAGGGGGTGAGACCCAGTACTTC
TRBV6-5	TRBJ1-5	-	once	CASRGGMGEPQHF	TGTGCCAGCAGGGGGGGGATGGGGGAGCCCCAGCATTTT